The 15 T cell receptor beta chains presented below share a single source sample, sequenced in a study of blood T cell repertoires in COVID-19. The method was immunoSEQ multiplex PCR; TCRdb's version includes in-frame clones alone and lacks a portion of them. The table lists roughly 70,000 clones, 88% of them singletons, with about 6.4% in the top ten. Specimen: peripheral blood. The receptors were gathered from a woman between 65 and 79 years old with acute or convalescent COVID-19.

The rearrangement uses TRBV5-1 and TRBJ1-2, with 7 nucleotides matching TRBD1. The CDR3 has 13 residues. Germline V gene sequence: CDR1 SGHRS, CDR2 YFSETQ. Trimming cost V 6 bases and J 6 bases; bases outside gene matches: 8. The CDR3: CASNLGGSDGYTF. The DNA for the CDR3 is TGCGCCAGCAACCTAGGGGGCTCGGATGGCTACACCTTC.

The chain carries TRBV5-5 and TRBJ1-1; D call uncertain. Germline loops: CDR1 SGHKS, CDR2 YYEKEE (reference sequence). V lost 4 bases and J lost 7, with 11 bases in between. The CDR3 runs 12 residues. CDR3 DNA: TGTGCCAGCAGCCGGACTCAGATTGAAGCTTTCTTT. Translation gives CASSRTQIEAFF.

This clone has just one count. The CDR3 region has the DNA TGTGCCAGCAGCTTAGCCACTAGCGGGGGGGCGGAGACCCAGTACTTC. Amino acids: CASSLATSGGAETQYF. The V call is TRBV7-9, the J call TRBJ2-5; 13 nucleotides line up with TRBD2. The CDR3 loop spans 16 amino acids. CDR1 SEHNR and CDR2 FQNEAQ come from the germline V gene (reference sequence). V gave up 0 bases and J gave up 5 bases; unmatched junction bases: 3.

This chain joins TRBV7-9 and TRBJ1-3; 7 nucleotides agree with TRBD1. The length of the CDR3 is 13 residues. V shed 5 bases and J 8 bases; nucleotides not matched to a gene: 6. Germline CDR1 reads SEHNR; CDR2 reads FQNEAQ (reference sequence). CDR3 nucleotides: TGTGCCAGCAGCCTGAAAGGGGGCCACACCATATATTTT. It yields the protein CASSLKGGHTIYF.

This clone was seen more than once but under ten times. The V and J genes are TRBV5-1 and TRBJ2-7; 10 nucleotides agree with TRBD1. Looked up from germline, CDR1 is SGHRS and CDR2 is YFSETQ. The CDR3 runs 14 residues. Losses at the gene ends were 4 bases for V and 8 bases for J; bases not matched to a gene: 9. CDR3 in amino acids: CASSPGTGDTKQYF. The CDR3 bases are TGCGCCAGCAGCCCAGGGACAGGGGATACGAAGCAGTACTTC.

The gene calls are TRBV21-1 and TRBJ2-1; the table's D gene call, TRBD1, was not cross checked with the DNA. TRBV21-1 is reported as a pseudogene. CDR3 length: 16 residues. The CDR3 loop reads CASSRPGTVSYNEQFF. In DNA form, the CDR3 reads TGTGCCAGCAGCCGCCCCGGGACAGTCTCCTACAATGAGCAGTTCTTC.

This chain links TRBV10-3 with TRBJ1-1; 10 nucleotides match TRBD1. The length of the CDR3 is 16 residues. V shed 10 bases and J 4 bases; nucleotides not matched to a gene: 15. From germline, CDR1 is ENHRY and CDR2 SYGVKD. For the CDR3, the DNA is TGTGCCACGACGACAGGGGGCGCGGGTTTGGCCACTGAAGCTTTCTTT. As protein: CATTTGGAGLATEAFF.

V gene TRBV15 combines with J gene TRBJ2-1, with TRBD1 matching over 7 bases. V was clipped by 0 bases and J by 13 bases; unmatched bases: 6. Germline assignment: CDR1 LNHNV and CDR2 YYDKDF (reference sequence). The CDR3 is 13 amino acids. CDR3 nucleotides: TGTGCCACCAGCAGAGATGGGGACAGCTCTCAGTTCTTC. It translates to CATSRDGDSSQFF.

The gene calls are TRBV5-5 and TRBJ1-4, with 9 bases lining up with TRBD1. This CDR3 region has 15 residues. CDR1 is SGHKS, CDR2 YYEKEE, per germline (reference sequence). J was trimmed by 8 bases and V by 3 bases; bases with no gene match: 8. The CDR3 is CASSYGTGRREKLFF. CDR3 sequence (DNA): TGTGCCAGCAGCTACGGGACAGGGAGAAGGGAAAAACTGTTTTTT.

The CDR3 region has the DNA TGTGCCGGCGGGGGAAACACCATATATTTT. Translated, it gives CAGGGNTIYF. The J gene is TRBJ1-3, the V gene TRBV30; D ambiguous. The ends were cut back, 8 bases at V and 4 bases at J, with 6 bases in the middle. Germline loops: CDR1 GTSNPN, CDR2 SVGIG (reference sequence). The CDR3 spans 10 residues.

The CDR3 DNA reads as TGTGCCAGCTCACCACCGTTGGGGACAGGGAGTTCTGGGGAGCAGTACTTC. Translating it yields CASSPPLGTGSSGEQYF. The rearrangement uses TRBV18 and TRBJ2-7, with 9 nucleotides matching TRBD1. CDR1 KGHSH and CDR2 LQKENI come from the germline V gene. This CDR3 is built from 17 residues. The V and J ends lost 0 bases and 7 bases, in that order; junction bases with no gene match: 13.

The rearrangement joins TRBV19 to TRBJ1-2; D gene unclear. V shed 7 bases and J shed 6 bases, with 18 bases lying between them. CDR3 size: 14 residues. Looked up from germline, CDR1 is LNHDA and CDR2 is SQIVND (reference sequence). The CDR3: CASTPRHAGNGYTF. CDR3 coding DNA: TGTGCCAGTACCCCCCGTCATGCGGGAAATGGCTACACCTTC.

The chain is built from TRBV7-9 and TRBJ2-1; 7 bases map to TRBD2. The CDR3 has 16 amino acids. Per germline, CDR1 SEHNR and CDR2 FQNEAQ (reference sequence). The ends lost 5 bases at V and 1 base at J; junction bases unmatched: 8. CDR3 nucleotides: TGTGCCAGCAGCCCTAAACCGGGGGGTTCCTACAATGAGCAGTTCTTC. Its protein product is CASSPKPGGSYNEQFF. The full variable domain, rest sourced from reference TRBV7-9 and TRBJ2-1, is DTGVSQNPRHKITKRGQNVTFRCDPISEHNRLYWYRQTLGQGPEFLTYFQNEAQLEKSRLLSDRFSAERPKGSFSTLEIQRTEQGDSAMYLCASSPKPGGSYNEQFFGPGTRLTVL.

The J gene is TRBJ2-1, the V gene TRBV4-1; 10 bases are a match to TRBD2. The CDR3 runs to 16 residues. Germline CDR1 MGHRA, CDR2 YSYEKL. Losses at the gene ends were 1 base for V and 9 bases for J; bases not matched to a gene: 9. CDR3 nucleotide sequence: TGCGCCAGCAGCCAAGTCGTTAGCGGGGGGCCGTTTGAGCAGTTCTTC. It yields the protein CASSQVVSGGPFEQFF.

The chain couples TRBV12-5 to TRBJ1-1; no firm D call. Germline V gene sequence: CDR1 LGHNT, CDR2 FRNRAP. V lost 6 bases to trimming and J lost 2 bases, with 10 bases between them. This CDR3 comprises 13 residues. The CDR3, as DNA: TGTGCTAGTGGCGCTCAGGTCAACACTGAAGCTTTCTTT. It is translated as CASGAQVNTEAFF.